A selection of T cell receptor beta chains follows, all from one sample in a study of PD-1 blockade in classical Hodgkin lymphoma. Assay used: immunoSEQ multiplex PCR; TCRdb lists only in-frame clones, some missing. The sample includes about 41,000 clones, 76% seen only once; the top ten take about 20%. This specimen consisted of peripheral blood mononuclear cells (PBMCs), obtained at baseline. The source of these receptors is a human donor with classical Hodgkin lymphoma. CDR3s include the opening cysteine and the closing phenylalanine or tryptophan. D genes are given only for firm matches. Not all rows give a size; the values are once, few, many and, for expanded clones, a class.

clone_size	v_call	d_call	j_call	cdr3_nt	cdr3_aa
few	TRBV4-2	.	TRBJ2-7	TGTGCCAGCAGCCAAGGGGGGAGTAGCACCTACGAGCAGTACTTC	CASSQGGSSTYEQYF
once	TRBV7-2	.	TRBJ1-2	TGTGCCAGCAGCTTAAAGGGGGACTATGGCTACACCTTC	CASSLKGDYGYTF
.	TRBV25-1	TRBD2	TRBJ2-1	TGTGCCAGCAGTGAACATAGCGGGAGGGAGGACAATGAGCAGTTCTTC	CASSEHSGREDNEQFF
.	TRBV2	TRBD1	TRBJ1-5	TGTGCCAGCAGATCGGGGACAGGGGCCTATAGCAATCAGCCCCAGCATTTT	CASRSGTGAYSNQPQHF
.	TRBV6-5	TRBD1	TRBJ2-2	TGTGCCAGCAGTTCTAACCAGGGGGCGCGCACCGGGGAGCTGTTTTTT	CASSSNQGARTGELFF
once	TRBV6-5	.	TRBJ2-7	TGTGCCAGCAAGGGTCTGGGATACGAGCAGTACTTC	CASKGLGYEQYF
.	TRBV7-2	TRBD2	TRBJ2-7	TGTGCCAGCAGCTTACGAGCGAGTAGCGGGGGGCCCTACGAGCAGTACTTC	CASSLRASSGGPYEQYF
.	TRBV11-2	TRBD2	TRBJ2-5	TGTGCCAGCAGCTTGAGTTGGTCTAGCGGGAAGGAGACCCAGTACTTC	CASSLSWSSGKETQYF
medium-sized	TRBV2	.	TRBJ2-4	TGTGCCAGCAGTGAAGCGAAAAACATTCAGTACTTC	CASSEAKNIQYF
.	TRBV7-8	TRBD2	TRBJ2-3	TGTGCCAGCAGCTTAGCCCGACTAGCCGCGGTGGGAGATACGCAGTATTTT	CASSLARLAAVGDTQYF
.	TRBV19	.	TRBJ1-1	TGTGCCAGTAGTATAGATACGGCCCCCGGGGCTTTCTTT	CASSIDTAPGAFF
.	TRBV21-1	.	TRBJ2-1	TGTGCCAGCACCCTCCGGAGGGGAAGCTCCTACAATGAGCAGTTCTTC	CASTLRRGSSYNEQFF